This TCR beta chain comes out of a study of T cells in Graves' hyperthyroidism and ophthalmopathy. General study findings and limits: Blood samples included most of the expanded thyroid clonotypes exceeding 0.001.

Exclusion of a patient resulted from uncontrolled infection, other autoimmune disease, pregnancy or lactation. There are many counts of this clonotype. Its specificity is not known. This CDR3 has 14 amino acids. The V and J ends lost 1 base and 5 bases respectively, with 8 bases between them. Germline CDR1 SGHTA, CDR2 FQGTGA. Template material for amplifying TCR beta CDR3 regions consisted of RNA transcripts. A first-round RT-PCR of the TCR CDR3 used the HTBI primer set. TCRdb called the multiplex PCR reads again in MiXCR, with one record for every CDR3 protein. The sample lists hundreds of thousands of distinct CDR3 sequences; around 17% were seen once.

Sequencing was done on a sample of blood. J is TRBJ2-2 and V is TRBV7-3; no reliable D call. This receptor was identified in a woman younger than 35 with Graves' hyperthyroidism. The CDR3 DNA reads TGTGCCAGCAGCTTAATTGGTGGGACCGGGGAGCTGTTTTTT. Protein sequence: CASSLIGGTGELFF. The variable domain in full, with the rest retrieved from reference TRBV7-3 and TRBJ2-2, is GAGVSQTPSNKVTEKGKYVELRCDPISGHTALYWYRQSLGQGPEFLIYFQGTGAADDSGLPNDRFFAVRPEGSVSTLKIQRTERGDSAVYLCASSLIGGTGELFFGEGSRLTVL.